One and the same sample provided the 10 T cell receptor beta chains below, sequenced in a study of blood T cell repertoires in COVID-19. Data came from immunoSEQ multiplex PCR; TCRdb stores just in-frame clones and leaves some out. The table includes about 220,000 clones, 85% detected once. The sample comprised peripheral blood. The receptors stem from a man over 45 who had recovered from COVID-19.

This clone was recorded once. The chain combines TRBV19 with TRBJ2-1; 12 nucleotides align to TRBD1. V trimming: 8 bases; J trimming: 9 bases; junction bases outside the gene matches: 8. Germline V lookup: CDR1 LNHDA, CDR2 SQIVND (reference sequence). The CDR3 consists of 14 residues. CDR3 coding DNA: TGTGCCAGTTCGCCCGGGACAGGGGGCAGTGAGCAGTTCTTC. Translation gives CASSPGTGGSEQFF.

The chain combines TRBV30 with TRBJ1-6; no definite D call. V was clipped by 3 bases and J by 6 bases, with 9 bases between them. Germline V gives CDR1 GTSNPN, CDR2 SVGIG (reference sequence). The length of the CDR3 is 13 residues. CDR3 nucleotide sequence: TGTGCCTGGAGCACAAGTGGTAATTCACCCCTCCACTTT. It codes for CAWSTSGNSPLHF.

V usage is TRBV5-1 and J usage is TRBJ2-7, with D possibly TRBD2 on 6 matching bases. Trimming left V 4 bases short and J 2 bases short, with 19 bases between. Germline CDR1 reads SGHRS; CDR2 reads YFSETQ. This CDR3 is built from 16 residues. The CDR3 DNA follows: TGCGCCAGCAGCGGGGGAGAGGGGAGGAGAACCTACGAGCAGTACTTC. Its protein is CASSGGEGRRTYEQYF.

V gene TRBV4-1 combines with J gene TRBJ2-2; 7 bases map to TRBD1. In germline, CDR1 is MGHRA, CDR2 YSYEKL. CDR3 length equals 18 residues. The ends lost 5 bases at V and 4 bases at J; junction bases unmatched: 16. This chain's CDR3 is CASSSHRGALLSTGELFF. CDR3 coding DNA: TGCGCCAGCAGCTCCCACAGGGGCGCTCTCCTGAGCACCGGGGAGCTGTTTTTT.

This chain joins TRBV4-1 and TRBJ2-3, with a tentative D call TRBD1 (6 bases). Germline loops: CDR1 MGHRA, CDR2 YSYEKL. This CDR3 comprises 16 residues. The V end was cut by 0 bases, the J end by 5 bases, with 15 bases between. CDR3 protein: CASSQDSPRTEDTQYF. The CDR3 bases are TGCGCCAGCAGCCAAGATTCGCCGAGGACAGAAGATACGCAGTATTTT.

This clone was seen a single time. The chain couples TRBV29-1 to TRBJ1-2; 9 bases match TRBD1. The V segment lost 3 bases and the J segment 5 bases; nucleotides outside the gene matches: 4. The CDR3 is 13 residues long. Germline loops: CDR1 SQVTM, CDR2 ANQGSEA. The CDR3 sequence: CSVDDRGMYGYTF. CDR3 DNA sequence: TGCAGCGTTGACGACAGGGGGATGTATGGCTACACCTTC.

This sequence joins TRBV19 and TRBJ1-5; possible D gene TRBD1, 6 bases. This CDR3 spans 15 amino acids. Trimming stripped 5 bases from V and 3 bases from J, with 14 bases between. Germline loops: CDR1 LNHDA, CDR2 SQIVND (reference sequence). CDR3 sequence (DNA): TGTGCCAGTAGTCCCCAGGACAGATACAATCAGCCCCAGCATTTT. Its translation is CASSPQDRYNQPQHF.

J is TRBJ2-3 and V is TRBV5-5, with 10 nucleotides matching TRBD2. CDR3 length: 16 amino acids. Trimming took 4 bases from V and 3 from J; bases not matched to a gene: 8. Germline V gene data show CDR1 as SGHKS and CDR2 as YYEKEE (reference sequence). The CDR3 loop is CASSRIRTSGTDTQYF. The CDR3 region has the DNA TGTGCCAGCAGCCGAATTCGGACTAGCGGTACAGATACGCAGTATTTT.

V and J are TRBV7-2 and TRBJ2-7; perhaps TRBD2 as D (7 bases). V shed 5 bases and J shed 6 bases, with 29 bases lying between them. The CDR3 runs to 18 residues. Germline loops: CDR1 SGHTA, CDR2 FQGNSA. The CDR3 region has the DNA TGTGCCAGCAGCCCTAGGGGGGGTGGGACACCGCCTGTTTTCGAGCAGTACTTC. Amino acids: CASSPRGGGTPPVFEQYF.

The CDR3 reads CASSQIPRSPTGGSTDTQYF. CDR3 coding DNA: TGTGCCAGCAGCCAAATTCCGAGGAGTCCGACGGGGGGAAGCACAGATACGCAGTATTTT. The chain joins TRBV3-1 (or the pseudogene TRBV3-2) to TRBJ2-3; TRBD2 matches 7 bases. V dropped 2 bases and J dropped 0; count of bases not matched to a gene: 17. Per germline, CDR1 LGHDT and CDR2 YNNKEL (reference sequence). The CDR3 runs to 20 residues.